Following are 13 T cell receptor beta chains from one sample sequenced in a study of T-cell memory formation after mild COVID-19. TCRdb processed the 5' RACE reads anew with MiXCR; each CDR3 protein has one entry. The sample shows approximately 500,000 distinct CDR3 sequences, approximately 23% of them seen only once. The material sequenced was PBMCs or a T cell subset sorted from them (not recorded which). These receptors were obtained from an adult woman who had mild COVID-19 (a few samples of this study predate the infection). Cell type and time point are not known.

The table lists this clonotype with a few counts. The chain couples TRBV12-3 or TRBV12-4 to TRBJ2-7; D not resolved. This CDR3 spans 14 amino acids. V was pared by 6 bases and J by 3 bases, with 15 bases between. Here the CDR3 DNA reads TGTGCCAGCAGCCCGTCCGGCAGCCTCTACGAGCAGTACTTC. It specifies CASSPSGSLYEQYF.

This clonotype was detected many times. The CDR3 region is CSARDPRRLAGGEQYF. The DNA for the CDR3 is TGCAGTGCTAGAGATCCTCGCCGGCTAGCGGGAGGCGAGCAGTACTTC. The chain employs TRBV20-1 and TRBJ2-7, with TRBD2 matching 11 bases. Trimming took 0 bases from V and 6 from J; bases not matched to a gene: 10. CDR1 and CDR2 from the germline V gene are DFQATT and SNEGSKA (reference sequence). The CDR3 runs 16 residues.

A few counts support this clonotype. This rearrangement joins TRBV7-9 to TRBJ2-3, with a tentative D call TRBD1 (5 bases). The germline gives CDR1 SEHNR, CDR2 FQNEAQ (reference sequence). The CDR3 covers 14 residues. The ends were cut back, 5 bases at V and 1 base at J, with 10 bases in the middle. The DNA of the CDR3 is TGTGCCAGCAGCACCTCGACAGGCACAGATACGCAGTATTTT. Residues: CASSTSTGTDTQYF.

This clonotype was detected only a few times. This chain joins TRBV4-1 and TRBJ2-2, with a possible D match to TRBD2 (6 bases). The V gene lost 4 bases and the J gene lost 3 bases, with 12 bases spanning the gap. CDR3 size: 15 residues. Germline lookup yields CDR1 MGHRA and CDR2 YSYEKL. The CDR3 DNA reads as TGCGCCAGCAGCCCCTGGAGGGCCTACACCGGGGAGCTGTTTTTT. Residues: CASSPWRAYTGELFF.

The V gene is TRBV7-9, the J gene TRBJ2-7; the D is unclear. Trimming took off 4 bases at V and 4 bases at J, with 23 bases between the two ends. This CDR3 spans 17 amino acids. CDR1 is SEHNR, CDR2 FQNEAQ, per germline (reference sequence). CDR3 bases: TGTGCCAGCAGCTCAGCCCTCATCGGTCCGGCGTCTTACGAGCAGTACTTC. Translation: CASSSALIGPASYEQYF.

In nucleotides, the CDR3 is TGTGCCAGCAGCGGGGGAAAGGGGACAGATACGCAGTATTTT. Protein sequence: CASSGGKGTDTQYF. This chain uses TRBV9 with TRBJ2-3, with D tentatively TRBD1 (5 bases). This CDR3 is built from 14 residues. V was clipped by 3 bases and J by 3 bases, with 11 bases between them. The germline V gene has CDR1 SGDLS and CDR2 YYNGEE.

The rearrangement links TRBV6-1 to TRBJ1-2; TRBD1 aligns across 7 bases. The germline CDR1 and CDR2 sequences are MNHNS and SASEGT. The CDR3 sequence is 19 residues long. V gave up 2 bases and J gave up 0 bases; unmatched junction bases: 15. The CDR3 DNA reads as TGTGCCAGCAGTGAACCGTCCGGGACAGTCCCTACCCCTAACTATGGCTACACCTTC. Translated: CASSEPSGTVPTPNYGYTF.

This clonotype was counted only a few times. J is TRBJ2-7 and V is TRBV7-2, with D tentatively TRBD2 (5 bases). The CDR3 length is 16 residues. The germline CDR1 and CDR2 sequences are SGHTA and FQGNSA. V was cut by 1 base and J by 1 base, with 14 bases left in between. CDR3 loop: CASSLGLARGSYEQYF. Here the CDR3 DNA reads TGTGCCAGCAGCTTAGGGCTAGCTCGCGGTTCCTACGAGCAGTACTTC.

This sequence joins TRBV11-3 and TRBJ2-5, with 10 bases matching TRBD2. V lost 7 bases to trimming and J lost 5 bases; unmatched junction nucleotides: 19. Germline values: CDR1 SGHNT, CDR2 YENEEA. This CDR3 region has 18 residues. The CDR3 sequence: CASNQGHPLAGRSETQYF. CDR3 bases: TGTGCCAGCAACCAGGGACATCCACTAGCGGGAAGGAGTGAGACCCAGTACTTC.

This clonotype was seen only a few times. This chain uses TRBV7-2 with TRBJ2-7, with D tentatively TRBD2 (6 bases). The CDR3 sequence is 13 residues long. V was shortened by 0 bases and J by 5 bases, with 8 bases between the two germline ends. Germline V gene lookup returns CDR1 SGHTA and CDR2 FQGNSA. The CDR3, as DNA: TGTGCCAGCAGCTTAGCGCGGGACCACGAGCAGTACTTC. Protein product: CASSLARDHEQYF.

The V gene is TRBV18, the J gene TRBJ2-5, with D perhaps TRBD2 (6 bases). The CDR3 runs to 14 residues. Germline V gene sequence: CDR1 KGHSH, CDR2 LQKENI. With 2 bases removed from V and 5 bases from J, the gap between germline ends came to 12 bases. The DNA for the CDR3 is TGTGCCAGCTCACCAGAGTCACGGGGGGAGACCCAGTACTTC. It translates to CASSPESRGETQYF.

CDR3 bases: TGTGCCAGCAGTTGGAGGGGGGATGAGCAGTTCTTC. It specifies CASSWRGDEQFF. V and J are TRBV6-6 and TRBJ2-1; D assignment may be TRBD1 or TRBD2 (6 bases each). This CDR3 contains 12 residues. CDR1 and CDR2 from the germline V gene are MNHNY and SVGAGI (reference sequence). The V gene lost 4 bases and the J gene lost 8 bases, with 9 bases spanning the gap.

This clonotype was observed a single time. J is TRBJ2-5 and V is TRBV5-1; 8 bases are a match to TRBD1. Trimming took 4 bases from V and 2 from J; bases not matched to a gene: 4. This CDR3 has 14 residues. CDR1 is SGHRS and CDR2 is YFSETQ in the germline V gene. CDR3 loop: CASSGGQAQETQYF. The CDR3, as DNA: TGCGCCAGCAGCGGGGGACAGGCACAAGAGACCCAGTACTTC.